The 15 T cell receptor beta chains reported below all come from one sample, sequenced in a study of blood T cell repertoires in COVID-19. The repertoire was sequenced with immunoSEQ multiplex PCR; TCRdb's copy has only in-frame clones and lacks some. The sample lists roughly 50,000 clones, over 75% occurring once. Sample: peripheral blood. The receptors here all came from a man between 65 and 85 years old with acute or convalescent COVID-19.

This chain connects TRBV4-2 to TRBJ1-4; weak D call: TRBD1 (5 bases). The CDR3 consists of 14 residues. V was trimmed by 6 bases and J by 4 bases, leaving 12 bases between them. The germline V gene encodes CDR1 LGHNA and CDR2 YNFKEQ. The CDR3 DNA reads TGTGCCAGCAGTCGACAGTCAGATAATGAAAAACTGTTTTTT. This codes for CASSRQSDNEKLFF.

The genes are TRBV2 and TRBJ1-2, with 9 bases lining up with TRBD1. V shed 7 bases and J 4 bases; nucleotides not matched to a gene: 7. This CDR3 has 14 amino acids. The germline CDR1 and CDR2 sequences are SNHLY and FYNNEI. The CDR3 sequence: CASKGQGFVYGYTF. The CDR3 coding sequence is TGTGCCAGCAAGGGACAGGGATTCGTCTATGGCTACACCTTC.

The chain has TRBV2 and TRBJ1-5; D might be TRBD1 (5 bases). The CDR3 length is 15 residues. The germline V gene has CDR1 SNHLY and CDR2 FYNNEI. V was clipped by 8 bases and J by 7 bases, with 21 bases between them. CDR3 sequence: CASRRGVGRGQPQHF. DNA of the CDR3: TGTGCCAGCCGCCGTGGGGTGGGGCGGGGGCAGCCCCAGCATTTT. Complete variable domain (other parts from reference TRBV2 and TRBJ1-5): EPEVTQTPSHQVTQMGQEVILRCVPISNHLYFYWYRQILGQKVEFLVSFYNNEISEKSEIFDDQFSVERPDGSNFTLKIRSTKLEDSAMYFCASRRGVGRGQPQHFGDGTRLSIL.

The chain couples TRBV2 to TRBJ2-2; a possible D gene is TRBD2 (7 bases). With 5 bases removed from V and 2 bases from J, the gap between germline ends came to 15 bases. CDR1 is SNHLY and CDR2 is FYNNEI in the germline V gene. This CDR3 is 16 amino acids long. The CDR3 nucleotides read TGTGCCAGCAGTCTCAGAAGGGGGGGTAACACCGGGGAGCTGTTTTTT. This translates into CASSLRRGGNTGELFF.

The J gene is TRBJ1-2, the V gene TRBV7-9; no firm D call. The germline CDR1 and CDR2 sequences are SEHNR and FQNEAQ (reference sequence). This CDR3 contains 13 residues. Deletions cut 5 bases from V and 6 bases from J, with 13 bases between. The CDR3 DNA reads TGTGCCAGCAGCCTCCGAGAGGGCGATGGCTACACCTTC. Translated: CASSLREGDGYTF. The whole variable domain, remainder taken from reference TRBV7-9 and TRBJ1-2, is DTGVSQNPRHKITKRGQNVTFRCDPISEHNRLYWYRQTLGQGPEFLTYFQNEAQLEKSRLLSDRFSAERPKGSFSTLEIQRTEQGDSAMYLCASSLREGDGYTFGSGTRLTVV.

The J gene is TRBJ1-4, the V gene TRBV18; no clear D. V shed 2 bases and J shed 6 bases, with 10 bases lying between them. The germline V gene encodes CDR1 KGHSH and CDR2 LQKENI. This CDR3 has 14 amino acids. CDR3 coding DNA: TGTGCCAGCTCACCAGAAACATTCGATGAAAAACTGTTTTTT. Protein sequence: CASSPETFDEKLFF.

This clone has just a few counts. The chain recombines TRBV6-5 with TRBJ2-3; TRBD2 agrees at 13 bases. The CDR3 length is 15 residues. V lost 2 bases to trimming and J lost 6 bases; unmatched junction nucleotides: 2. Germline values: CDR1 MNHEY, CDR2 SVGAGI. Here the CDR3 DNA reads TGTGCCAGCAGTTACACTAGCGGGGGGGTGGATACGCAGTATTTT. Its protein is CASSYTSGGVDTQYF.

The genes are TRBV6-2 or TRBV6-3 and TRBJ1-1; perhaps TRBD1 as D (6 bases). Trimming pared 5 bases from V and 1 base from J, leaving 8 bases between. The CDR3 is made up of 13 amino acids. Looked up from germline, CDR1 is MNHEY and CDR2 is SVGEGT. The CDR3 DNA follows: TGTGCCAGCAGTGAGACAGGGAACACTGAAGCTTTCTTT. Translating it yields CASSETGNTEAFF.

The rearrangement links TRBV4-1 to TRBJ2-2, with 11 nucleotides matching TRBD2. Trimming at V came to 5 bases and at J to 7 bases, leaving 6 bases not matched to a gene. Germline CDR1 reads MGHRA; CDR2 reads YSYEKL. This CDR3 is built from 15 residues. CDR3 coding DNA: TGCGCCAGCAGCACCTTAGCGGGGGGGCGCGGGGAGCTGTTTTTT. This sequence encodes CASSTLAGGRGELFF.

This clone was observed a single time. This chain uses TRBV7-3 with TRBJ2-7; tentative D call: TRBD2 (7 bases). Germline V gene sequence: CDR1 SGHTA, CDR2 FQGTGA. The CDR3 contains 13 residues. The V end lost 1 base, the J end lost 6 bases, and 10 bases lay between the germline ends. The CDR3, as DNA: TGTGCCAGCAGCTTAAAAGGGGGGGTCGAGCAGTACTTC. Translation gives CASSLKGGVEQYF.

This chain links TRBV4-2 with TRBJ2-5; tentative D call: TRBD2 (7 bases). Per germline, CDR1 LGHNA and CDR2 YNFKEQ. The CDR3 runs 16 residues. V was pared by 0 bases and J by 5 bases, with 16 bases between. The CDR3 spells CASSQDQGGAMETQYF. The CDR3 region has the DNA TGTGCCAGCAGCCAAGATCAAGGGGGGGCTATGGAGACCCAGTACTTC.

This chain links TRBV7-3 with TRBJ2-5, with 12 bases identical to TRBD2. The length of the CDR3 is 16 residues. Looked up from germline, CDR1 is SGHTA and CDR2 is FQGTGA. With 2 bases clipped from V and 4 bases from J, the junction kept 5 bases outside the gene matches. The CDR3, as DNA: TGTGCCAGCAGCTTAGGCCTAGCGGGGGGGCTAGAGACCCAGTACTTC. It specifies CASSLGLAGGLETQYF.

The chain employs TRBV19 and TRBJ1-1; the D gene is possibly TRBD1 (5 bases). CDR3 size: 14 residues. The germline CDR1 and CDR2 sequences are LNHDA and SQIVND (reference sequence). Trimming shortened V by 1 base and J by 10 bases, and 16 bases separated the two germline ends. The CDR3 sequence is CASSIGDGTGRAFF. The CDR3 DNA follows: TGTGCCAGTAGTATAGGGGATGGGACTGGGAGAGCTTTCTTT.

This chain links TRBV3-1 (or the pseudogene TRBV3-2) with TRBJ1-4, with 7 bases lining up with TRBD1. The CDR3 is 15 residues long. After removal of 2 bases from V and 7 bases from J, the junction contained 7 bases not matched to a gene. CDR1 is LGHDT and CDR2 is YNNKEL in the germline V gene (reference sequence). Here the CDR3 DNA reads TGTGCCAGCAGCCAAAGACAGGGCGTGGGTGAAAAACTGTTTTTT. As protein: CASSQRQGVGEKLFF.

The CDR3, as DNA: TGTGCCAGCAGCTTAGGCTTTGGGAGAACTAGCACAGATACGCAGTATTTT. The encoded protein is CASSLGFGRTSTDTQYF. V is TRBV7-2 and J is TRBJ2-3; maybe TRBD2 (5 bases). Germline lookup yields CDR1 SGHTA and CDR2 FQGNSA. The CDR3 covers 17 residues. Trimming removed 1 base at V and 0 bases at J, with 14 bases between.